The 20 T cell receptor beta chains below all came from one sample that was sequenced in a study of blood T cell repertoires in COVID-19. TCRdb's table, derived via immunoSEQ multiplex PCR, lists solely in-frame clones and lacks some. Altogether some 83,000 clones are present, about three quarters being singletons, with the ten largest covering approximately 15%. Sequencing was done on a sample of peripheral blood. The origin of the receptors is a woman over 75 with acute or convalescent COVID-19.

This sequence joins TRBV2 and TRBJ1-6; tentative D call: TRBD1 (5 bases). This CDR3 has 16 amino acids. CDR1 and CDR2 (germline): SNHLY, FYNNEI. Trimming removed 7 bases from V and 0 bases from J, with 13 bases in between. CDR3 residues: CASNRGPFSYNSPLHF. The CDR3, as DNA: TGTGCCAGCAATAGGGGTCCCTTCTCCTATAATTCACCCCTCCACTTT.

The V and J genes are TRBV19 and TRBJ2-7; D is perhaps TRBD1 (6 bases). The germline V gene encodes CDR1 LNHDA and CDR2 SQIVND (reference sequence). Trimming shortened V by 5 bases and J by 6 bases, and 20 bases separated the two germline ends. This CDR3 comprises 15 residues. The CDR3 coding sequence is TGTGCCAGTAGTTACGTGATGGCAGGGGTCGTCGAGCAGTACTTC. It yields the protein CASSYVMAGVVEQYF. The complete variable domain, with remaining parts taken from reference TRBV19 and TRBJ2-7, reads DGGITQSPKYLFRKEGQNVTLSCEQNLNHDAMYWYRQDPGQGLRLIYYSQIVNDFQKGDIAEGYSVSREKKESFPLTVTSAQKNPTAFYLCASSYVMAGVVEQYFGPGTRLTVT.

As for this clone: Other DNA sequences in this specimen translate into the identical CDR3. The genes are TRBV9 and TRBJ2-7; TRBD1 matches at 10 bases. The CDR3 has 15 amino acids. V was clipped by 0 bases and J by 1 base; unmatched bases: 1. Germline-derived CDR1 and CDR2 are SGDLS and YYNGEE. CDR3 nucleotide sequence: TGTGCCAGCAGCGTAGGGGGACAGGGGTCCTACGAGCAGTACTTC. Protein: CASSVGGQGSYEQYF. The complete variable domain, with remaining parts taken from reference TRBV9 and TRBJ2-7, reads DSGVTQTPKHLITATGQRVTLRCSPRSGDLSVYWYQQSLDQGLQFLIQYYNGEERAKGNILERFSAQQFPDLHSELNLSSLELGDSALYFCASSVGGQGSYEQYFGPGTRLTVT.

This clone was recorded once. The gene calls are TRBV3-1 (or the pseudogene TRBV3-2) and TRBJ2-1, with 9 bases lining up with TRBD2. V shed 6 bases, J shed 14 bases, and the junction held 8 bases outside the gene matches. The CDR3 sequence is 12 residues long. Per the germline V gene, CDR1 is LGHDT and CDR2 is YNNKEL (reference sequence). CDR3 nucleotide sequence: TGTGCCAGCAGTCATACTAGCGGGCGGGAGTTCTTC. This gives the protein CASSHTSGREFF.

The V call is TRBV4-3, the J call TRBJ1-6, with TRBD1 matching 10 bases. The CDR3 runs 18 residues. Looked up from germline, CDR1 is LGHNA and CDR2 is YSLEER. V was clipped by 0 bases and J by 5 bases; unmatched bases: 7. Here the CDR3 reads CASSQERQGAFNNSPLHF. As DNA, the CDR3 is TGCGCCAGCAGCCAAGAAAGACAGGGGGCTTTTAATAATTCACCCCTCCACTTT.

This chain connects TRBV3-1 (or the pseudogene TRBV3-2) to TRBJ2-1, with TRBD2 as a possible D gene (5 bases). The V end was cut by 4 bases, the J end by 5 bases, with 9 bases between. The germline CDR1 and CDR2 sequences are LGHDT and YNNKEL (reference sequence). The CDR3 consists of 13 residues. CDR3: CASSLGRDNEQFF. As DNA, the CDR3 is TGTGCCAGCAGCCTCGGGCGGGACAATGAGCAGTTCTTC.

The chain couples TRBV19 to TRBJ1-4; no firm D call. Germline V lookup: CDR1 LNHDA, CDR2 SQIVND (reference sequence). The V and J ends lost 5 bases and 8 bases respectively, with 12 bases between them. The CDR3 consists of 13 residues. This chain's CDR3 is CASSYSPGEKLFF. Written as DNA, the CDR3 is TGTGCCAGTAGTTACAGTCCGGGGGAAAAACTGTTTTTT.

The chain carries TRBV7-2 and TRBJ1-1, with TRBD1 as a possible D gene (6 bases). The CDR3 length is 15 residues. CDR1 and CDR2 (germline): SGHTA, FQGNSA. Deletions cut 2 bases from V and 6 bases from J, with 16 bases between. CDR3 protein: CASSLSLGQASEAFF. CDR3 DNA sequence: TGTGCCAGCAGCTTATCCCTGGGACAAGCTTCTGAAGCTTTCTTT.

The table lists this clone with a count of one. This rearrangement joins TRBV30 to TRBJ2-3; D uncertain. The CDR3 sequence is 13 residues long. V lost 0 bases and J 2 bases, leaving 6 bases between the germline ends. The germline V gene encodes CDR1 GTSNPN and CDR2 SVGIG (reference sequence). The DNA for the CDR3 is TGTGCCTGGAGTGTAAGCGTCACAGATACGCAGTATTTT. Translation gives CAWSVSVTDTQYF.

The chain couples TRBV9 to TRBJ2-5, with D hard to call. The V and J ends lost 3 bases and 7 bases respectively, with 10 bases between them. The CDR3 runs to 12 residues. CDR1 and CDR2 (germline): SGDLS, YYNGEE. DNA for the CDR3: TGTGCCAGCAGCGAACCCTCGCGGACCCAGTACTTC. Its translation: CASSEPSRTQYF.

This clone was seen only a few times. The chain uses TRBV25-1 and TRBJ1-4; 9 nucleotides line up with TRBD1. CDR3 length equals 14 residues. V lost 6 bases to trimming and J lost 8 bases; unmatched junction nucleotides: 7. Germline V gives CDR1 MGHDK, CDR2 SYGVNS. This chain's CDR3 is CASSGQGMSEKLFF. In DNA, the CDR3 is TGTGCCAGCAGCGGACAGGGGATGAGCGAAAAACTGTTTTTT.

This chain uses TRBV12-3 or TRBV12-4 with TRBJ1-1; 8 bases align to TRBD1. This CDR3 contains 13 residues. The V gene end was trimmed by 6 bases and the J gene end by 8 bases; junction bases not matched to a gene: 8. As DNA, the CDR3 is TGTGCCAGCAGCTTCACTCCAGGGGGCGAAGCTTTCTTT. Translated, it gives CASSFTPGGEAFF.

The V call is TRBV19, the J call TRBJ1-2, with unresolved D. Trimming removed 5 bases from V and 4 bases from J, with 11 bases in between. CDR3 size: 13 residues. Germline V gene data show CDR1 as LNHDA and CDR2 as SQIVND (reference sequence). The CDR3 protein is CASSGAGFYGYTF. In DNA, the CDR3 is TGTGCCAGTAGTGGTGCGGGGTTCTATGGCTACACCTTC.

In DNA form, the CDR3 reads TGTGCCAGCTCACCACCGGTCAGGGTGGCAGATACGCAGTATTTT. It translates to CASSPPVRVADTQYF. The chain employs TRBV18 and TRBJ2-3; tentatively, D is TRBD1 (5 bases). This CDR3 has 15 residues. V lost 0 bases to trimming and J lost 4 bases, with 11 bases between them. Germline CDR1 reads KGHSH; CDR2 reads LQKENI.

This chain uses TRBV6-5 with TRBJ1-2; D remains unclear. The CDR3 length is 16 residues. Germline loops: CDR1 MNHEY, CDR2 SVGAGI. V was cut by 4 bases and J by 8 bases, with 23 bases left in between. CDR3 amino acids: CASSSARGSGAGGYTF. The CDR3 DNA is TGTGCCAGCAGTTCGGCCCGAGGGTCCGGAGCGGGGGGCTACACCTTC.

This clone was seen a handful of times. The V and J genes are TRBV5-6 and TRBJ1-3, with no clear D. V lost 1 base, J lost 0 bases, and 14 bases lay in between. The CDR3 extends over 17 amino acids. The V gene's germline CDR1 is SGHDT and CDR2 YYEEEE. CDR3 sequence (DNA): TGTGCCAGCAGCTTGAATTACGCGGACTACTCTGGAAACACCATATATTTT. Encoded protein: CASSLNYADYSGNTIYF.

The chain has TRBV6-6 and TRBJ1-5, with unresolved D. Trimming stripped 3 bases from V and 2 bases from J, with 11 bases between. CDR1 is MNHNY and CDR2 is SVGAGI in the germline V gene (reference sequence). CDR3 length: 15 amino acids. DNA for the CDR3: TGTGCCAGCAGTTATCCGGCCGGGGGCAATCAGCCCCAGCATTTT. Translating it yields CASSYPAGGNQPQHF.

The CDR3 region has the DNA TGCGCCAGCAGCCGGTTCGGGGGCTACGAGCAGTACTTC. Its translation: CASSRFGGYEQYF. The V gene is TRBV5-1, the J gene TRBJ2-7, with D tentatively TRBD2 (6 bases). The CDR3 contains 13 residues. In germline, CDR1 is SGHRS, CDR2 YFSETQ. The V end lost 4 bases, the J end lost 3 bases, and 11 bases lay between the germline ends.

This clone has a handful of counts. The J gene is TRBJ1-4, the V gene TRBV4-3; D call uncertain. V gave up 0 bases and J gave up 10 bases, with 9 bases separating them. The V gene's germline CDR1 is LGHNA and CDR2 YSLEER. CDR3 length equals 13 residues. The CDR3 is CASSQEPGLKLFF. The CDR3 DNA follows: TGCGCCAGCAGCCAAGAGCCGGGTCTAAAACTGTTTTTT.

Only a few counts were recorded for this clone. The rearrangement uses TRBV7-2 and TRBJ2-1, with TRBD2 identical over 10 bases. Looked up from germline, CDR1 is SGHTA and CDR2 is FQGNSA. The CDR3 has 15 residues. V shed 0 bases, J shed 13 bases, and the junction held 9 bases outside the gene matches. The DNA of the CDR3 is TGTGCCAGCAGCTTAGCCCCTAGCGGGGGACTCATTCAGTTCTTC. It encodes CASSLAPSGGLIQFF.